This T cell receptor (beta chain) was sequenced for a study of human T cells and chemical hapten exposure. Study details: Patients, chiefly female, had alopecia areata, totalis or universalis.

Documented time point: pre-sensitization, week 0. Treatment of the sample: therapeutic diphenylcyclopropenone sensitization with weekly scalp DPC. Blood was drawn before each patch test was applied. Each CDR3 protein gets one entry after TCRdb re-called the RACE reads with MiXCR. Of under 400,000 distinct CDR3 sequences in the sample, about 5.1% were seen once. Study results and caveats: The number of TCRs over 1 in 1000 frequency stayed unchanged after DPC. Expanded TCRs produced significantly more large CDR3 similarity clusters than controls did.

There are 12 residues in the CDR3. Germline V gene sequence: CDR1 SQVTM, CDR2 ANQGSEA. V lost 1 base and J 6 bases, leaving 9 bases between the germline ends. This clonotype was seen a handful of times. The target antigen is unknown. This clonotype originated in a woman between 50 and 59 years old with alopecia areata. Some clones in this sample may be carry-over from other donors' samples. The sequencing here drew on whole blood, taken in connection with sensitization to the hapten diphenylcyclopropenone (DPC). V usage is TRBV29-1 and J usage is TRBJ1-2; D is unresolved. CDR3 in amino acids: CSVEGVANGYTF. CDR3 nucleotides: TGCAGCGTTGAAGGGGTCGCAAATGGCTACACCTTC.